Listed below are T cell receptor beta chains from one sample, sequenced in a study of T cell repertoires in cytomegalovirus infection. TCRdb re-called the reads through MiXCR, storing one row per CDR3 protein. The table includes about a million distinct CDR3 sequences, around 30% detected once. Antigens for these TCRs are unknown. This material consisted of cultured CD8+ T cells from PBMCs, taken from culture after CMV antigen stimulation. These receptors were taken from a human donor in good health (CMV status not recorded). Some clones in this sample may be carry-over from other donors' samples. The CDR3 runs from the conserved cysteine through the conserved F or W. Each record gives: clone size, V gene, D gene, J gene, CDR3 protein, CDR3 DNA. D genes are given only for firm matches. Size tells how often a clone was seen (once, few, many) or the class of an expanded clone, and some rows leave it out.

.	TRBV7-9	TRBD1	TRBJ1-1	CASSWLTGNTEAFF	TGTGCCAGCAGCTGGCTGACAGGGAATACTGAAGCTTTCTTT
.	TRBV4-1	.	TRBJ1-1	CASSQEAGNTEAFF	TGCGCCAGCAGCCAAGAGGCAGGGAACACTGAAGCTTTCTTT
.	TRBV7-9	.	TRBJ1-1	CASCSDQGLNTEAFF	TGTGCCAGTTGCAGCGACCAGGGGTTGAACACTGAAGCTTTCTTT
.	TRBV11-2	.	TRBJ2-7	CASSLAGYSEQYF	TGTGCCAGCAGCTTAGCAGGTTATAGCGAGCAGTACTTC
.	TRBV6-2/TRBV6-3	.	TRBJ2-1	CASSASPREYFNEQFF	TGTGCCAGCAGTGCCTCCCCCCGGGAATATTTCAATGAGCAGTTCTTC
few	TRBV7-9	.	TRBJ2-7	CASSSGTGRRYF	TGTGCCAGCAGCTCCGGGACTGGGAGACGGTACTTC
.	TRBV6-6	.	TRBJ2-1	CASSYPRQPSNEQFF	TGTGCCAGCAGTTACCCTCGGCAGCCGTCCAATGAGCAGTTCTTC
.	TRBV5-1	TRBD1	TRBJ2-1	CASSLGQGSGDEQFF	TGCGCCAGCAGCTTGGGACAGGGAAGCGGCGATGAGCAGTTCTTC
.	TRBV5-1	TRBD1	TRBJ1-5	CASSPGQGGDQPQHF	TGCGCCAGCAGCCCCGGACAGGGCGGGGATCAGCCCCAGCATTTT
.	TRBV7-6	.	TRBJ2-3	CASSLTAGTTDTQYF	TGTGCTAGCAGCTTAACGGCAGGGACCACAGATACGCAGTATTTT
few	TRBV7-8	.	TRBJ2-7	CASSLYVTYEQYF	TGTGCCAGCAGCTTATACGTTACCTACGAGCAGTACTTC
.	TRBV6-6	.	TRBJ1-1	CASTSHWETEAFF	TGTGCCAGCACATCACACTGGGAGACTGAAGCTTTCTTT